The 28 T cell receptor beta chains below come from one sample, sequenced in a study of T-cell memory formation after mild COVID-19 (dated by TCRdb to about 2021). Libraries came from 5' RACE. TCRdb shows the sequencer as Illumina NovaSeq 6000. TCRdb applied fastp at Q25 and MiXCR to the public reads, then kept only in-frame beta chains. Rows matching on CDR3 protein sequence are summarized as one entry with the most common DNA and genes. This sample lists 100,000 to 120,000 distinct CDR3 sequences; roughly a sixth were detected once. Roughly 5.5% of the sample is in the top ten clones. The sequenced sample consisted of PBMCs or a T cell subset sorted from them (not recorded which). These receptors were collected from a man younger than 35 who had mild COVID-19 (a few samples of this study predate the infection). The sample titles of this study are shuffled in the database, so cell type and time point are left out; the donor was told from shared clones.

The chain couples TRBV5-1 to TRBJ2-7; TRBD1 agrees at 9 bases. Germline V gene sequence: CDR1 SGHRS, CDR2 YFSETQ. V trimming: 4 bases; J trimming: 4 bases; junction bases outside the gene matches: 9. The CDR3 is made up of 15 amino acids. In DNA form, the CDR3 reads TGCGCCAGCAGCAGAATGCCGGGACAGGGATACGAGCAGTACTTC. Its translation: CASSRMPGQGYEQYF.

The gene calls are TRBV5-6 and TRBJ1-6, with 8 bases that match TRBD1. This CDR3 region has 16 residues. The V segment lost 0 bases and the J segment 9 bases; nucleotides outside the gene matches: 8. Germline CDR1 is SGHDT and CDR2 is YYEEEE. The CDR3 sequence: CASSLGGWTGSSPLHF. The CDR3 DNA sequence: TGTGCCAGCAGCTTGGGAGGCTGGACAGGGAGTTCACCCCTCCACTTT.

This clonotype was seen only a few times. The V call is TRBV6-5, the J call TRBJ2-1; TRBD2 matches at 10 bases. Looked up from germline, CDR1 is MNHEY and CDR2 is SVGAGI. The V and J ends lost 5 bases and 8 bases, in that order; junction bases with no gene match: 9. This CDR3 comprises 15 residues. The chain's CDR3 is CASSAGSSGGYEQFF. CDR3 DNA sequence: TGTGCCAGCAGTGCCGGGAGTAGCGGGGGGTATGAGCAGTTCTTC.

The V gene is TRBV30, the J gene TRBJ1-1; D unresolved. The CDR3 totals 13 residues. V was cut by 0 bases and J by 9 bases, with 14 bases left in between. Germline V gives CDR1 GTSNPN, CDR2 SVGIG (reference sequence). The CDR3 is CAWSVSRSGKAFF. The CDR3 nucleotides are TGTGCCTGGAGTGTGTCCCGTTCTGGAAAAGCTTTCTTT.

The chain's CDR3 is CASSRASNREETQYF. Written as DNA, the CDR3 is TGTGCCAGCAGCAGAGCCTCGAACAGGGAAGAGACCCAGTACTTC. This chain connects TRBV6-2 or TRBV6-3 to TRBJ2-5, with a weak D call TRBD1 (6 bases). This CDR3 has 15 amino acids. CDR1 and CDR2 from the germline V gene are MNHEY and SVGEGT. The V and J ends lost 6 bases and 3 bases respectively, with 17 bases between them.

In this sample, this clonotype turned up a few times. J is TRBJ2-5 and V is TRBV7-2; TRBD2 aligns across 12 bases. V lost 3 bases to trimming and J lost 5 bases; unmatched junction nucleotides: 4. Germline CDR1 reads SGHTA; CDR2 reads FQGNSA. This CDR3 spans 15 amino acids. For the CDR3, the DNA is TGTGCCAGCAGCTTTACTAGCGGGGGGAAGGAGACCCAGTACTTC. It translates to CASSFTSGGKETQYF.

The chain's CDR3 is CASSEYRQGLENIQYF. For the CDR3, the DNA is TGTGCCAGCAGTGAATATCGGCAGGGATTAGAAAACATTCAGTACTTC. The V call is TRBV25-1, the J call TRBJ2-4; tentative D call: TRBD1 (5 bases). The CDR3 covers 16 residues. The germline V and J ends were trimmed by 0 bases and 5 bases, with 14 bases remaining between them. Germline V gene data show CDR1 as MGHDK and CDR2 as SYGVNS.

This clonotype was seen only a few times. The chain recombines TRBV20-1 with TRBJ2-1, with a weak D call TRBD1 (5 bases). CDR1 and CDR2 (germline): DFQATT, SNEGSKA (reference sequence). Between the trimmed V and J ends, which lost 2 bases and 8 bases, there was a span of 16 bases. The CDR3 runs 14 residues. CDR3: CSARWQGSRDEQFF. CDR3 DNA sequence: TGCAGTGCTAGATGGCAGGGATCGAGAGATGAGCAGTTCTTC.

This clonotype appeared a few times. The chain carries TRBV5-1 and TRBJ2-7; unclear D gene. Germline V gives CDR1 SGHRS, CDR2 YFSETQ. The CDR3 length is 14 residues. Trimming left V 4 bases short and J 0 bases short, with 11 bases between. The CDR3 spells CASSRDDTSYEQYV. DNA of the CDR3: TGCGCCAGCAGCCGTGACGACACCTCCTACGAGCAGTACGTC.

This clonotype has ten or more counts. The chain combines TRBV4-3 with TRBJ2-3, with a possible D match to TRBD1 (6 bases). Trimming shortened V by 1 base and J by 4 bases, and 12 bases separated the two germline ends. The CDR3 has 15 residues. Germline V gene sequence: CDR1 LGHNA, CDR2 YSLEER. The chain's CDR3 is CASSQGYRDADTQYF. The CDR3 DNA reads TGCGCCAGCAGCCAAGGATACAGGGACGCAGATACGCAGTATTTT.

In this sample, this clonotype turned up many times. J is TRBJ2-7 and V is TRBV7-8; perhaps TRBD1 as D (6 bases). Germline V gene data show CDR1 as SGHVS and CDR2 as FQNEAQ. V shed 5 bases and J shed 3 bases, with 11 bases lying between them. This CDR3 is 13 amino acids long. The CDR3 reads CASSLDSLYEQYV. The CDR3 DNA reads as TGTGCCAGCAGCCTGGACAGCCTCTACGAGCAGTACGTC.

This clonotype has just a few counts. The rearrangement links TRBV6-6 to TRBJ1-1; 7 positions agree with TRBD1. The CDR3 is 13 amino acids. Losses at the gene ends were 10 bases for V and 3 bases for J; bases not matched to a gene: 8. Germline CDR1 and CDR2: MNHNY and SVGAGI (reference sequence). This CDR3 is CATNRGQYTEAFF. The DNA for the CDR3 is TGTGCCACGAATCGGGGACAGTACACTGAAGCTTTCTTT.

The chain joins TRBV9 to TRBJ1-6, with D tentatively TRBD1 (6 bases). Germline lookup yields CDR1 SGDLS and CDR2 YYNGEE. V was pared by 4 bases and J by 9 bases, with 17 bases between. This CDR3 is 15 amino acids long. In DNA, the CDR3 is TGTGCCAGCAGCCCCGGGGGGGCACGGGGTTCACCCCTCCACTTT. Its protein product is CASSPGGARGSPLHF. The full variable domain, completed using reference TRBV9 and TRBJ1-6, is DSGVTQTPKHLITATGQRVTLRCSPRSGDLSVYWYQQSLDQGLQFLIQYYNGEERAKGNILERFSAQQFPDLHSELNLSSLELGDSALYFCASSPGGARGSPLHFGNGTRLTVT.

This clonotype was counted many times. V is TRBV20-1 and J is TRBJ2-7, with a tentative D call TRBD2 (7 bases). The CDR3 sequence is 14 residues long. V lost 6 bases to trimming and J lost 1 base, with 16 bases between them. Looked up from germline, CDR1 is DFQATT and CDR2 is SNEGSKA (reference sequence). In nucleotides, the CDR3 is TGCAGTGCCATGGGGGGGCTCACATCCTACGAGCAGTACTTC. Protein: CSAMGGLTSYEQYF.

DNA of the CDR3: TGCAGTGCCCCTGGGGTGGGGGCAGAGACCCAGTACTTC. It specifies CSAPGVGAETQYF. The chain couples TRBV20-1 to TRBJ2-5, with TRBD1 as a possible D gene (6 bases). Per the germline V gene, CDR1 is DFQATT and CDR2 is SNEGSKA (reference sequence). V shed 6 bases and J shed 4 bases, with 15 bases lying between them. The CDR3 sequence is 13 residues long.

This sequence joins TRBV7-9 and TRBJ1-6; D is unclear. The CDR3 loop spans 14 amino acids. Trimming took 1 base from V and 8 from J, leaving 9 bases between them. Germline CDR1 reads SEHNR; CDR2 reads FQNEAQ (reference sequence). The CDR3 sequence is CASSLVQAYSPLHF. CDR3 nucleotide sequence: TGTGCCAGCAGCTTAGTGCAGGCCTATTCACCCCTCCACTTT.

The rearrangement links TRBV27 to TRBJ2-3; D possibly uses TRBD1 or TRBD2 (5 bases each). The CDR3 is made up of 18 amino acids. Trimming pared 8 bases from V and 1 base from J, leaving 25 bases between. CDR1 and CDR2 from the germline V gene are MNHEY and SMNVEV (reference sequence). CDR3 nucleotide sequence: TGTGCCAGCGCTTCCCCCAGGCGAGGGGTCTGGGGCACAGATACGCAGTATTTT. Translating it yields CASASPRRGVWGTDTQYF.

This clonotype was seen more than once but under ten times. The chain couples TRBV5-6 to TRBJ2-5; 8 bases line up with TRBD2. Germline CDR1 is SGHDT and CDR2 is YYEEEE. Trimming took 4 bases from V and 5 from J; bases not matched to a gene: 4. The CDR3 totals 13 residues. For the CDR3, the DNA is TGTGCCAGCAGCCTGGGACTAGTGGAGACCCAGTACTTC. It translates to CASSLGLVETQYF.

The CDR3 nucleotides read TGCGCCAGCAGCCCCCCCTCAAGGCACCAAGAGACCCAGTACTTC. Protein sequence: CASSPPSRHQETQYF. V and J are TRBV5-1 and TRBJ2-5; D is ambiguous. The V gene's germline CDR1 is SGHRS and CDR2 YFSETQ. Trimming shortened V by 4 bases and J by 0 bases, and 13 bases separated the two germline ends. The CDR3 runs to 15 residues.

The chain has TRBV12-3 or TRBV12-4 and TRBJ2-7; D is uncertain. V was pared by 3 bases and J by 6 bases, with 12 bases between. This CDR3 is 13 amino acids long. The CDR3 coding sequence is TGTGCCAGCAGTTTCGCCTCTCCGGGCGAGCAGTACTTC. This sequence encodes CASSFASPGEQYF.

The chain employs TRBV12-3 or TRBV12-4 and TRBJ1-4, with D unresolved. The V end was cut by 6 bases, the J end by 6 bases, with 8 bases between. The CDR3 covers 12 residues. For the CDR3, the DNA is TGTGCCAGCAGAGGAGGTCATGAAAAACTGTTTTTT. It translates to CASRGGHEKLFF.

This chain connects TRBV19 to TRBJ1-5, with a possible D match to TRBD1 (6 bases). Trimming took 7 bases from V and 2 from J, leaving 12 bases between them. The CDR3 contains 14 residues. Germline V gives CDR1 LNHDA, CDR2 SQIVND (reference sequence). The CDR3 loop is CASMSQGGNQPQHF. The CDR3 bases are TGTGCCAGTATGTCACAGGGAGGCAATCAGCCCCAGCATTTT.

This clonotype occurred a few times. V usage is TRBV24-1 and J usage is TRBJ2-2, with TRBD1 identical over 7 bases. With 4 bases clipped from V and 7 bases from J, the junction kept 5 bases outside the gene matches. CDR1 is KGHDR and CDR2 is SFDVKD in the germline V gene. This CDR3 contains 14 residues. CDR3 region: CATSERTGVGELFF. CDR3 bases: TGTGCCACCAGTGAAAGGACAGGCGTCGGGGAGCTGTTTTTT.

This clonotype has just one count. The V and J genes are TRBV28 and TRBJ1-2; 7 bases are a match to TRBD1. The CDR3 is 12 residues long. The germline CDR1 and CDR2 sequences are MDHEN and SYDVKM. Germline trimming cut 7 bases from V and 6 bases from J; bases unmatched to any gene: 5. The CDR3 loop reads CASTDTGDGYTF. CDR3 nucleotides: TGTGCCAGCACAGACACAGGGGATGGCTACACCTTC.

This clonotype was seen more than once but under ten times. The J gene is TRBJ1-2, the V gene TRBV20-1; D is possibly TRBD1 (5 bases). CDR3 length equals 14 residues. Looked up from germline, CDR1 is DFQATT and CDR2 is SNEGSKA (reference sequence). The germline V and J ends were trimmed by 4 bases and 2 bases, with 14 bases remaining between them. The CDR3 coding sequence is TGCAGTGCTACTAGCTTGGGGGACAACTATGGCTACACCTTC. It yields the protein CSATSLGDNYGYTF.

The DNA of the CDR3 is TGTGCCAGCAGCTTAAATCATAGGAACACTGAAGCTTTCTTT. Translation gives CASSLNHRNTEAFF. This rearrangement joins TRBV5-4 to TRBJ1-1, with no clear D. Trimming took off 2 bases at V and 1 base at J, with 9 bases between the two ends. This CDR3 contains 14 residues. Germline V gene sequence: CDR1 SGHNT, CDR2 YYREEE (reference sequence).

This clonotype has at least ten counts. The chain carries TRBV5-1 and TRBJ1-1; D is ambiguous. The length of the CDR3 is 12 residues. V lost 0 bases to trimming and J lost 10 bases, with 10 bases between them. The germline gives CDR1 SGHRS, CDR2 YFSETQ. This chain's CDR3 is CASSLEGVGAFF. The CDR3 region has the DNA TGCGCCAGCAGCTTGGAGGGTGTCGGAGCTTTCTTT.

In its sample, this clonotype was seen many times. The chain joins TRBV27 to TRBJ2-5; 10 nucleotides align to TRBD2. CDR3 length equals 17 residues. In germline, CDR1 is MNHEY, CDR2 SMNVEV (reference sequence). Germline trimming cut 5 bases from V and 2 bases from J; bases unmatched to any gene: 11. The CDR3 DNA follows: TGTGCCAGCAGTCTCCACCCTAGCGGGGGCCCTCAAGAGACCCAGTACTTC. This sequence encodes CASSLHPSGGPQETQYF.